This T cell receptor (beta chain) originates from a study of blood T cell repertoires in COVID-19 (TCRdb year 2020). About the full investigation: Collaborator samples came from the United States, Italy and Spain and covered acute and convalescent phases of COVID-19. The samples were drawn from two sources: the first 160 participants of the ongoing ImmuneRACE study, and approximately 1,300 subjects contributed by 6 global collaborators. The repertoires were released in a freely available public database intended as a resource for research on the immune response to SARS-CoV-2. Where available, HLA class I and class II types were obtained from metadata supplied by the sample provider rather than from assay-based typing. Deeply sampled blood TCRbeta repertoires from subjects exposed to, actively infected with, or recovered from COVID-19 were included in the dataset. The material from the prospective study consisted of cDNA or gDNA derived from T cells, B-cell-depleted T cells, or PBMCs. Sample metadata almost always included a de-identified subject ID, COVID-19 status, age in years and sex.

Each collaborating institution followed its own protocols to collect whole blood in K2EDTA tubes. Collaborator samples were shipped for TCRbeta analysis as frozen whole blood, isolated PBMCs, or DNA extracted from either sample type. Study-level results and caveats: Clinical and demographic metadata were provided uncurated, with the amount varying by source and participant.

This clone was observed once. Its binding antigen is unknown. No base quality values were provided; no much bigger clone lies one nucleotide off. TCRbeta CDR3 regions were amplified from genomic DNA by means of the immunoSEQ Assay, a bias-controlled multiplex PCR. The authors processed their data as follows. Nucleated cell counts per sample were estimated from amplification of reference gene primers within the assay. To quantify the absolute abundance of each unique TCRbeta CDR3 rearrangement, sequence reads were collapsed and filtered. For each sample, productive Simpson clonality was calculated by taking the square root of Simpson's diversity index across productive rearrangements. Not all clones reach the TCRdb copy of this immuneACCESS table, which keeps in-frame sequences only. Checked studies attribute under half of the gap to unresolved V genes and leave the rest unexplained. D and trimming come from the DNA, and the V and J calls and clone size come from that table. The sample yields 160,000 or so clones; around 89% were counted once. Approximately 15% of the sample rests with the top ten.

From its cysteine to its phenylalanine, the CDR3 spans 13 amino acids. Of the read, only the CDR3 DNA is kept; its 39 bases are in frame from base 1. At the junction V is shortened by 7 bases and J by 4 bases, with 14 bases in between. Rearrangement joined TRBV12-3 or TRBV12-4 to TRBJ2-7; the D gene remains uncertain. The sequence derives from a woman between 35 and 50 years old with acute or convalescent COVID-19. Sequencing was done on a sample of peripheral blood. The CDR3 is CASTKPHSYEQYF. DNA sequence: TGTGCCAGCACCAAACCGCACAGTTACGAGCAGTACTTC.